Sequencing of this T cell receptor beta chain was carried out in a study of PD-L1 blockade in urothelial cancer. Study in general: Blood was analyzed 3 weeks (second dose) and 6 weeks after treatment start. Blood samples had a median of around 150,000 T cells.

Whole-study results and caveats: Better survival was predicted by below-median pretreatment blood TCR clonality.

Germline CDR1 is SGHNT and CDR2 is YYREEE (reference sequence). The trim removed 4 bases at V and 4 bases at J, leaving 6 bases unmatched. This CDR3 spans 16 amino acids. Libraries were prepared by immunoSEQ multiplex PCR; TCRdb keeps only in-frame clonotypes and omits some of them. In the table there are approximately 79,000 clones, approximately 86% of which are singletons. Urothelial carcinoma in patients was locally advanced or metastatic. A note on this clone: The antigen remains unidentified.

The sequence was collected from a woman in her 70s with urothelial cancer. The genes are TRBV5-4 and TRBJ2-5, with 14 nucleotides matching TRBD2. The material sequenced was PBMCs, taken around atezolizumab (anti-PD-L1) treatment. This CDR3 reads CASSPRTSGGRETQYF. The CDR3 nucleotides read TGTGCCAGCAGCCCGAGGACTAGCGGGGGGAGAGAGACCCAGTACTTC.